This TCR beta chain is from a study of T-cell reconstitution after alpha-beta-depleted transplantation in children. Study-wide results and caveats: Fresh T-cell production supplied most of the T-cell counts and diversity seen one year after transplant. Several hundred rapidly expanded clones from non-depleted graft cells reportedly supplied alpha-beta T cells about two months post-transplant. The origin of high day-60 TCRbeta diversity in some patients lay in surviving recipient T cells and thymic progenitors.

A library of TCRbeta sequences, prepared with unique molecular identifiers, was generated. TCRdb re-called the PCR reads through MiXCR, storing one row per CDR3 protein. The table has about 580,000 distinct CDR3 sequences, 27% seen once. This clonotype was seen a handful of times. The antigen remains undetermined. Germline CDR1 and CDR2: MNHEY and SMNVEV (reference sequence). V lost 8 bases to trimming and J lost 4 bases, with 15 bases between them. There are 13 residues in the CDR3. This TCR was sampled from a boy under three years old with Wiskott-Aldrich syndrome, due to receive a stem cell transplant. Sequencing used PBMCs, obtained before TCRalphabeta/CD19-depleted stem cell transplant. V gene TRBV27 combines with J gene TRBJ2-7; TRBD2 might be the D (6 bases). CDR3 region: CASASLGTYEQYF. The CDR3 nucleotides are TGTGCCAGCGCCAGCTTGGGGACTTACGAGCAGTACTTC.